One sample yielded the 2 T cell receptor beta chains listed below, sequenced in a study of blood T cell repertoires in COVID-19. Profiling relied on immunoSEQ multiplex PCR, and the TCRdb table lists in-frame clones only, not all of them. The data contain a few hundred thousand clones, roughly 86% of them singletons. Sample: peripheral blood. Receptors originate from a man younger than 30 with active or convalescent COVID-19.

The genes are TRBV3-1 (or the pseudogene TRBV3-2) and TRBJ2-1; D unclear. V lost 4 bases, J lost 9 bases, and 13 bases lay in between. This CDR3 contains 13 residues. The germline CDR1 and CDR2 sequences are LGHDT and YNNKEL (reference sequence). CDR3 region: CASSLGTGGEQFF. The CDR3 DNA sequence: TGTGCCAGCAGCCTCGGAACGGGTGGTGAGCAGTTCTTC.

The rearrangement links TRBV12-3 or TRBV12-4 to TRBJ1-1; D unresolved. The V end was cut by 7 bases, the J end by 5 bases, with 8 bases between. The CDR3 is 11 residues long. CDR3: CASTLNTEAFF. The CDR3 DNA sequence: TGTGCCAGCACCCTTAATACTGAAGCTTTCTTT.